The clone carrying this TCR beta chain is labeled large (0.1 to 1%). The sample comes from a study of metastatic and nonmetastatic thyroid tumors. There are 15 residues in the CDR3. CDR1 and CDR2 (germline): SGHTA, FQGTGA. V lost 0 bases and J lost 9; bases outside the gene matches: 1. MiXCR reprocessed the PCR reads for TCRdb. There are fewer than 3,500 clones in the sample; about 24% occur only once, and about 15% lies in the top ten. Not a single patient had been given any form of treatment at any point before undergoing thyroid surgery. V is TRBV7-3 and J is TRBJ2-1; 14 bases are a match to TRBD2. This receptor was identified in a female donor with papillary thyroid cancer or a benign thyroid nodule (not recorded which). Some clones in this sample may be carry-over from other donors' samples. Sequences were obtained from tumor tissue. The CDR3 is CASSLTGLAGGEQFF. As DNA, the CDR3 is TGTGCCAGCAGCTTAACTGGACTAGCGGGAGGTGAGCAGTTCTTC.